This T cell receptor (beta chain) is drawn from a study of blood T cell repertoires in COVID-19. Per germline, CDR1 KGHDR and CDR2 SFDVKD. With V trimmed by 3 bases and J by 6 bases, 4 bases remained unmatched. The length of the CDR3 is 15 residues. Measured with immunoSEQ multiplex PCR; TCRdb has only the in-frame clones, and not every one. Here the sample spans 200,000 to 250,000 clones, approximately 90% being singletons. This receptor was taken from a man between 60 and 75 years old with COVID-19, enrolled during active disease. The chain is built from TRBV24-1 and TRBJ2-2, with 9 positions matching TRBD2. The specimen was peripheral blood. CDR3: CATSDRASGAGELFF. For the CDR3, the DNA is TGTGCCACCAGTGATAGGGCTAGCGGGGCCGGGGAGCTGTTTTTT.